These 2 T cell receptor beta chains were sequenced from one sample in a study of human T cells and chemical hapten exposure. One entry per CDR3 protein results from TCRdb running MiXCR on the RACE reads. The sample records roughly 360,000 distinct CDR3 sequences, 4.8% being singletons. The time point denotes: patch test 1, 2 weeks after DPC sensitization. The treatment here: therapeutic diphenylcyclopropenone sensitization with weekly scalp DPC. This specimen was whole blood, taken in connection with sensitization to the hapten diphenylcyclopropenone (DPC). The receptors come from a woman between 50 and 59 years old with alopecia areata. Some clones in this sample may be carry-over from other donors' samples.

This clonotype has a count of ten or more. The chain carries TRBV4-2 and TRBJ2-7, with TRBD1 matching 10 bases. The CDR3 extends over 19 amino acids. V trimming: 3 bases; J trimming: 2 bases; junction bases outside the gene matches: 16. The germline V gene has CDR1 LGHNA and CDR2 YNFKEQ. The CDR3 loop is CASSHESPGTGDRAYEQYF. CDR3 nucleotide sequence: TGTGCCAGCAGCCACGAAAGCCCCGGGACAGGGGACCGAGCCTACGAGCAGTACTTC.

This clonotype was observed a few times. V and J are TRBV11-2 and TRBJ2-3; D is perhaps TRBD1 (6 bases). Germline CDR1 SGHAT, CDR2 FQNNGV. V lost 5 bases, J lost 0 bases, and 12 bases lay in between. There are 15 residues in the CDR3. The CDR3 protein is CASSPRGFSTDTQYF. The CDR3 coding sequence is TGTGCCAGCAGCCCAAGGGGGTTCAGCACAGATACGCAGTATTTT.